The TCR beta chain described here comes from a study of blood T cell repertoires in COVID-19. As for the study in general: Some COVID-19 samples were acute and others convalescent; all came from the United States, Italy and Spain. T cells, B-cell-depleted T cells, or PBMCs supplied cDNA or gDNA.

Authors' analysis steps: For nucleated cells, counts were estimated from reference gene primer amplification. Method: immunoSEQ multiplex PCR; TCRdb's copy keeps in-frame clones and lacks some. That table furnishes V, J and clone size, whereas the DNA furnished D and trimming. The sample shows almost 35,000 clones, roughly 88% of them seen only once. V lost 4 bases, J lost 4 bases, and 6 bases stayed unmatched. The CDR3 is 15 amino acids. Germline CDR1 SSHAT, CDR2 FNYEAQ (reference sequence). The chain has TRBV7-7 and TRBJ2-1; 8 bases fit TRBD2. This clonotype was sampled from a man between 60 and 75 years old with active COVID-19. Sequenced material: peripheral blood. CDR3 nucleotide sequence: TGTGCCAGCAGCTCGGGACTAGTGGATTACAATGAGCAGTTCTTC. Its protein is CASSSGLVDYNEQFF.